This TCR beta chain stems from a study of T cell responses to AZD1222 COVID-19 vaccine. About this clone: Its matching antigen is unknown.

General study points: Clonal diversity was possibly underestimated, and white British individuals and females predominated among donors. Repertoire sampling occurred only after the peak T cell response. Epitopes outside B.1.351 and B.1.1.7 mutated regions reportedly drew nearly half of spike TCRs. Dominant CD4 TCR responses targeted spike regions 160-218 and 743-854.

Data came from immunoSEQ multiplex PCR; TCRdb stores just in-frame clones and leaves some out. The sample includes about 100,000 clones, 85% to 90% of them seen just once. Germline V gene sequence: CDR1 SGHTA, CDR2 FQGNSA. Losses at the gene ends were 5 bases for V and 4 bases for J; bases not matched to a gene: 6. The CDR3 consists of 14 residues. This TCR was sampled from an adult in good health. V is TRBV7-2 and J is TRBJ1-2, with 8 bases matching TRBD1. This specimen consisted of peripheral blood, obtained on day 0 of AZD1222 vaccination. CDR3: CASSTRDRLYGYTF. As DNA, the CDR3 is TGTGCCAGCAGCACCCGGGACAGGCTCTATGGCTACACCTTC.